A selection of T cell receptor beta chains follows, all from one sample in a study of beta chain features in type 1 diabetes. The table came from immunoSEQ multiplex PCR; TCRdb's copy has only in-frame clones and leaves some out. In the table there are around 130,000 clones, about a sixth of which are singletons. Sequenced: central memory CD4+ T cells from blood. The origin of the receptors is a man aged 25 to 40 with type 1 diabetes. CDR3s include the opening cysteine and the closing phenylalanine or tryptophan. The size field is filled for only some rows; it gives once, few, many or a size class.

v_call: TRBV7-6
clone_size: -
cdr3_aa: CASSSAQGARETQYF

v_call: TRBV29-1
clone_size: -
cdr3_aa: CSVPGQGAGTEAFF

v_call: TRBV4-3
clone_size: few
cdr3_aa: CASSQDSVFGNYGYTF

v_call: TRBV15
clone_size: -
cdr3_aa: CATSSFRSTTYNEQFF

v_call: TRBV4-3
clone_size: many
cdr3_aa: CASSQEPRTHEKLFF

v_call: TRBV5-4
clone_size: few
cdr3_aa: CASSAGLAGAGGDTQYF

v_call: TRBV7-2
clone_size: few
cdr3_aa: CASSRDRTDTQYF

v_call: TRBV7-2
clone_size: few
cdr3_aa: CASRPQGADYGYTF

v_call: TRBV9
clone_size: few
cdr3_aa: CASSVPQGTGELFF

v_call: TRBV6-1
clone_size: -
cdr3_aa: CASSEALPRVAGELFF

v_call: TRBV9
clone_size: -
cdr3_aa: CASSSQTGGYAEAFF

v_call: TRBV6-5
clone_size: once
cdr3_aa: CASSYSGLEGAQYF

v_call: TRBV5-1
clone_size: few
cdr3_aa: CASSSRGGRDEQFF

v_call: TRBV7-9
clone_size: -
cdr3_aa: CASSLGIGTTNTQFF

v_call: TRBV28
clone_size: -
cdr3_aa: CASRETGGQPQHF

v_call: TRBV18
clone_size: many
cdr3_aa: CASSPRSRNLQETQYF

v_call: TRBV20-1
clone_size: few
cdr3_aa: CSALSEAQYF

v_call: TRBV11-3
clone_size: few
cdr3_aa: CASSAQQETQYF

v_call: TRBV19
clone_size: few
cdr3_aa: CASSIDWISGANVLTF

v_call: TRBV11-2
clone_size: few
cdr3_aa: CASSLEGDSPLHF

v_call: TRBV27
clone_size: -
cdr3_aa: CASSLSTGHNSPLHF

v_call: TRBV29-1
clone_size: few
cdr3_aa: CSVAGQGALETQYF

v_call: TRBV28
clone_size: few
cdr3_aa: CASSSGTDYGYTF

v_call: TRBV4-2
clone_size: few
cdr3_aa: CASSHDAGTGLTDTQYF

v_call: TRBV11-2
clone_size: -
cdr3_aa: CASSLAGGGGAETQYF

v_call: TRBV2
clone_size: many
cdr3_aa: CASSIGQGGNEQFF

v_call: TRBV29-1
clone_size: few
cdr3_aa: CSVEGQTSTDTQYF

v_call: TRBV29-1
clone_size: few
cdr3_aa: CSVATASGEQYF

v_call: TRBV5-1
clone_size: -
cdr3_aa: CASSPVRAGDTQYF

v_call: TRBV11-2
clone_size: few
cdr3_aa: CASSFLVFNEQFF

v_call: TRBV7-9
clone_size: many
cdr3_aa: CASSSYKGNEQFF

v_call: TRBV5-1
clone_size: -
cdr3_aa: CASSLETDTQYF

v_call: TRBV5-1
clone_size: -
cdr3_aa: CASSLKGAVTDTQYF

v_call: TRBV7-2
clone_size: many
cdr3_aa: CASSLNQLDTQYF

v_call: TRBV10-3
clone_size: -
cdr3_aa: CAIRKSMNTEAFF

v_call: TRBV6-9
clone_size: -
cdr3_aa: CASSYAQGGGKNIQYF

v_call: TRBV7-9
clone_size: few
cdr3_aa: CASSLLWADRYNSPLHF

v_call: TRBV2
clone_size: -
cdr3_aa: CASSVRDRDQPQHF

v_call: TRBV4-2
clone_size: -
cdr3_aa: CASSQDAGSTDTQYF

v_call: TRBV7-9
clone_size: -
cdr3_aa: CASSLGIGANQPQHF

v_call: TRBV11-2
clone_size: few
cdr3_aa: CASSFGLAEGNEQFF

v_call: TRBV29-1
clone_size: -
cdr3_aa: CSQGGYETDTQYF

v_call: TRBV25-1
clone_size: few
cdr3_aa: CASSEGTGGVTGELFF